This T cell receptor (beta chain) was sequenced in a study of vaccination effects on CD4 cells after COVID-19 (dated by TCRdb to 2021 to 2024). Background on the whole study: Post-vaccine samples across the study were collected a median of 72 days after the second dose, with a range of 14 to 241. In the study, cultures from other donors were sequenced using the Oncomine TCR Beta short-read assay on an Illumina iSeq 100. A total of 10 COVID-19 convalescent patients and a few SARS-CoV-2-naive healthy vaccine recipients were included in the full study. SARS-CoV-2 spike-specific CD4+ TCR repertoires were compared before and after mRNA vaccination in COVID-19 convalescent patients and in infection-naive vaccine recipients.

This clone came up a few times. Its antigen specificity is not known. Base qualities are missing; no much larger clone stands one base away. General findings and caveats noted by the study authors: Only a small number of convalescent patients were included, and no early post-infection timepoints were available, which limited the study. Among healthy vaccine recipients, nearly all vaccine-induced clones were SARS-CoV-2 mono-reactive, and just 1 of 255 was cross-reactive with common cold coronaviruses. Marked clonal contraction was observed in both infection-induced and vaccine-induced clones at late post-vaccination timepoints, consistent with waning T cell responses.

To identify antigen-specific CD4+ T cell clonotypes by their expansion, the ViraFEST assay first stimulated PBMC with viral peptide pools and then applied TCR sequencing. After 10 days of culture, CD4+ T cells were isolated with the EasySep CD4+ T cell isolation kit. Participants received two doses of either the BNT162b2 or the mRNA-1273 mRNA SARS-CoV-2 vaccine. The absence of prior SARS-CoV-2 infection in healthy vaccine recipients was confirmed by negative nucleocapsid antibodies before and after vaccination. Each well held over 1.5 million PBMC cultured in IMDM containing around 5% human AB serum, approximately 10 IU/ml IL-2 and gentamicin, along with about 9.3 ug/ml peptides. Half of the culture medium was replaced with fresh IL-2-containing medium on days 3 and 7. Unless noted otherwise, every peptide stimulation condition was cultured in triplicate wells. PBMC were separated from whole blood using Ficoll-Paque Plus gradient centrifugation and were then either cryopreserved at -140C or used fresh. Overlapping peptide pools spanned the spike proteins of SARS-CoV-2 and the common cold coronaviruses HCoV-NL63, HCoV-OC43 and HCoV-229E. Genomic DNA was extracted from cultured CD4+ T cells with the QIAamp micro DNA kit.

The library was generated by the immunoSEQ multiplex PCR assay. TCR beta CDR3 sequencing was performed on DNA from the cultured, isolated CD4+ T cells. Regarding the original processing steps: Non-productive TCR sequences were discarded, and reads were trimmed to the CDR3 region, with only CDR3s of 7 or more amino acids retained. Antigen-specific clonotypes were identified using the MANAFEST web app by comparison of expansion in peptide wells against reference cultures. Positive clones required FDR<0.05 expansion versus reference and all other wells, odds ratio above 5, and frequency above 0.1% in two replicate wells. Clonotypes significantly expanded in SARS-CoV-2 spike wells and in at least one common cold coronavirus spike condition were defined as cross-reactive. Using the stringdist R package, CDR3 similarity was measured by Levenshtein distance, and unrooted trees were constructed with ape in R 3.6.1. TCRdb limited this immuneACCESS table to in-frame rearrangements with V and J called. A share of clones is missing; checked studies link under half to unresolved V genes, and the rest is unexplained. V, J and clone size reflect that table, while D and trimming were determined from the DNA. This sample holds almost 30,000 clones; roughly four fifths were observed only once. The ten biggest clones cover about a sixth of the sample.

This clonotype was obtained from a human donor who received a COVID-19 vaccine. The source was CD4+ T cells from PBMCs cultured with HCoV-OC43 spike peptides, collected after COVID-19 vaccination. Sample cell subset or site, as interpreted from the label and publication: HCoV-OC43 spike overlapping peptide pool stimulation.

The CDR3 reads as follows: CASSQDAGSVGYTF. The DNA is as follows: TGTGCCAGCAGCCAAGATGCGGGTTCCGTAGGCTACACCTTC. The chain employs TRBV14 and TRBJ1-2, with the D gene too uncertain to name. The V end loses 0 bases and the J end loses 8 bases, and a stretch of 13 bases separates them. For CDR1 and CDR2, the germline V gene lists SGHDN and FVKESK. Taken from cysteine to phenylalanine, the CDR3 has 14 residues. Only the CDR3 region is kept as DNA, spanning 42 bases read in frame from base 1.